Listed here are 10 T cell receptor beta chains from one sample, sequenced in a study of T cells in Graves' hyperthyroidism and ophthalmopathy. What was amplified from RNA transcripts were TCR beta CDR3 regions. HTBI primers were the set used in a first-round RT-PCR of the TCR CDR3. TCRdb processed the multiplex PCR reads anew with MiXCR; each CDR3 protein has one entry. The repertoire includes approximately 400,000 distinct CDR3 sequences, less than 20% of them detected once, and 7.7% sits in the top ten. Sample: blood. Receptors were obtained from a woman aged 18-29 years with Graves' hyperthyroidism.

CDR3 nucleotide sequence: TGTGCCAGCTCACCAGAGTCCAGGGAGCCCTACGAGCAGTACTTC. The encoded protein is CASSPESREPYEQYF. This sequence joins TRBV18 and TRBJ2-7; D could derive from TRBD1 or TRBD2 (5 bases each). Trimming pared 2 bases from V and 2 bases from J, leaving 13 bases between. CDR3 length equals 15 residues. Looked up from germline, CDR1 is KGHSH and CDR2 is LQKENI.

This clonotype was recorded at least ten times. This rearrangement joins TRBV6-1 to TRBJ1-4; TRBD1 aligns across 9 bases. V shed 7 bases and J 7 bases; nucleotides not matched to a gene: 7. CDR1 and CDR2 from the germline V gene are MNHNS and SASEGT. This CDR3 region has 14 residues. The CDR3 nucleotides are TGTGCCAGCACTGCCGGGACAGGGTCTGAAAAACTGTTTTTT. The encoded protein is CASTAGTGSEKLFF.

V gene TRBV11-3 combines with J gene TRBJ1-4; TRBD1 is a possible D gene (5 bases). V was pared by 5 bases and J by 3 bases, with 10 bases between. CDR1 and CDR2 (germline): SGHNT, YENEEA. This CDR3 contains 14 residues. The CDR3 loop reads CASSIGGANEKLFF. Here the CDR3 DNA reads TGTGCCAGCAGCATTGGGGGGGCTAATGAAAAACTGTTTTTT.

This clonotype has a count of ten or more. V is TRBV2 and J is TRBJ2-2; 9 positions match TRBD2. CDR3 length: 12 amino acids. Per germline, CDR1 SNHLY and CDR2 FYNNEI. V shed 11 bases and J 6 bases; nucleotides not matched to a gene: 4. CDR3 sequence: CAPRLAAGELFF. DNA of the CDR3: TGTGCCCCCCGACTAGCGGCCGGGGAGCTGTTTTTT.

This clonotype was observed many times. The chain employs TRBV28 and TRBJ2-5, with 7 positions matching TRBD1. Germline lookup yields CDR1 MDHEN and CDR2 SYDVKM. V lost 6 bases to trimming and J lost 5 bases; unmatched junction nucleotides: 9. CDR3 length: 14 residues. The CDR3 protein is CASSDRDQHETQYF. The CDR3 region has the DNA TGTGCCAGCAGCGACAGGGATCAGCACGAGACCCAGTACTTC. Using reference TRBV28 and TRBJ2-5 for the parts outside the CDR3, the full variable domain is DVKVTQSSRYLVKRTGEKVFLECVQDMDHENMFWYRQDPGLGLRLIYFSYDVKMKEKGDIPEGYSVSREKKERFSLILESASTNQTSMYLCASSDRDQHETQYFGPGTRLLVL.

This clonotype occurred many times. The CDR3, as DNA: TGCGCCAGCGGCGATGGGGCGAGCGGGAGGGCCAAAAACATTCAGTACTTC. Translated, it gives CASGDGASGRAKNIQYF. The chain carries TRBV5-1 and TRBJ2-4, with 9 bases that match TRBD2. Germline CDR1 reads SGHRS; CDR2 reads YFSETQ. The CDR3 spans 17 residues. The ends lost 7 bases at V and 1 base at J; junction bases unmatched: 12.

This clonotype was observed at least ten times. The rearrangement links TRBV6-1 to TRBJ1-1, with D possibly matching TRBD1 (6 bases). V lost 7 bases to trimming and J lost 7 bases, with 28 bases between them. Germline V gene sequence: CDR1 MNHNS, CDR2 SASEGT. The CDR3 loop spans 17 amino acids. In DNA form, the CDR3 reads TGTGCCAGCACCGCTAGAAACCAGGAAACAGGGAACTTTGAAGCTTTCTTT. It yields the protein CASTARNQETGNFEAFF.

The V gene is TRBV10-3, the J gene TRBJ2-3; no reliable D call. The CDR3 extends over 13 amino acids. From germline, CDR1 is ENHRY and CDR2 SYGVKD. Trimming took off 6 bases at V and 4 bases at J, with 11 bases between the two ends. The CDR3 DNA reads TGTGCCATCAGAGCCCTAGAGGCAGATACGCAGTATTTT. Its protein is CAIRALEADTQYF.

On this clonotype: The germline gene is not matched at one end of the junction; a read error may be the cause. The chain uses TRBV19 and TRBJ2-7; 9 bases agree with TRBD2. The germline V gene has CDR1 LNHDA and CDR2 SQIVND (reference sequence). The CDR3 runs to 17 residues. CDR3 nucleotides: TGTACCAGTAGTATAGATCCAGGTAGCGGGAGCTGGTACGAGCAGTACTTC. Protein: CTSSIDPGSGSWYEQYF. Looking up the rest from reference TRBV19 and TRBJ2-7 gives the full variable domain: DGGITQSPKYLFRKEGQNVTLSCEQNLNHDAMYWYRQDPGQGLRLIYYSQIVNDFQKGDIAEGYSVSREKKESFPLTVTSAQKNPTAFYLCTSSIDPGSGSWYEQYFGPGTRLTVT.

This clonotype was counted many times. This chain links TRBV13 with TRBJ2-5; TRBD1 or TRBD2 may be the D gene (5 bases each). Trimming took off 6 bases at V and 1 base at J, with 18 bases between the two ends. The CDR3 is made up of 16 amino acids. CDR1 PRHDT and CDR2 FYEKMQ come from the germline V gene (reference sequence). The CDR3 loop is CASSSLGDGTQETQYF. In nucleotides, the CDR3 is TGTGCCAGCAGTTCCCTTGGGGATGGGACCCAAGAGACCCAGTACTTC.